The 25 T cell receptor beta chains in this list originate from one sample, sequenced in a study of Tregs in tolerant kidney transplant recipients. This table comes from immunoSEQ multiplex PCR, and its TCRdb copy is limited to in-frame clones, with some not included. The specimen's table records around 33,000 clones. The input for sequencing was CD8+ T cells from blood, taken before the transplant. These receptors were obtained from a human donor who received a combined kidney and bone marrow transplant.

Details on this clone: With the read ending 3 residues before the CDR3 end, the germline J gene is used to fill in that end. The chain carries TRBV5-1 and TRBJ1-2; perhaps TRBD1 as D (5 bases). This CDR3 is 13 amino acids long. The V gene's germline CDR1 is SGHRS and CDR2 YFSETQ. CDR3 loop: CASSLAGGDGYTF. The DNA read from the CDR3 is TGCGCCAGCAGCTTGGCGGGCGGGGACGGC.

With regard to this clone: Sequencing ends 3 residues short of the CDR3 end; the germline J gene provides the rest. The rearrangement links TRBV5-1 to TRBJ2-3, with D hard to call. This CDR3 region has 13 residues. With 3 bases removed from V and 7 bases from J, the gap between germline ends came to 12 bases. CDR1 and CDR2 (germline): SGHRS, YFSETQ. The part of the CDR3 DNA that was read is TGCGCCAGCAGCTCCGGGTTAGAAAATACG. Translated, it gives CASSSGLENT. The full-length CDR3 reads as CASSSGLENTQYF.

In the case of this clone: The read terminates 3 residues before the CDR3 end, so the remaining end is supplied by the germline J gene. The genes are TRBV5-1 and TRBJ2-6; 7 nucleotides match TRBD1. V was pared by 0 bases and J by 1 base, with 7 bases of the junction left unmatched. CDR1 is SGHRS and CDR2 is YFSETQ in the germline V gene. The CDR3 is 18 residues long. The CDR3 DNA, read in part, is TGCGCCAGCAGCTTGGCCGGTCAGGGGGTGTCTGGGGCCAACGTC. Protein product: CASSLAGQGVSGANV. The entire CDR3 reads CASSLAGQGVSGANVLTF.

A word on this clone: The CDR3 end lies 3 residues beyond the end of the read and is filled in from the germline J gene. The V and J genes are TRBV19 and TRBJ1-1; the match to TRBD1 covers 7 bases. V lost 5 bases to trimming and J lost 4 bases; unmatched junction nucleotides: 7. CDR1 is LNHDA, CDR2 SQIVND, per germline (reference sequence). The CDR3 has 14 residues. CDR3 amino acids: CASSPRTGVTEAFF. Partial CDR3 DNA: TGTGCCAGTAGTCCTCGGACAGGAGTCACTGAA.

With respect to this clone: The sequenced fragment ends 3 residues before the CDR3 boundary, so the rest is inferred from the germline J gene. The chain employs TRBV20-1 and TRBJ1-4; 7 bases line up with TRBD1. This CDR3 contains 15 residues. V lost 0 bases to trimming and J lost 8 bases; unmatched junction nucleotides: 9. Germline CDR1 is DFQATT and CDR2 is SNEGSKA (reference sequence). The CDR3 loop is CSARDPGQADEKLFF. The covered CDR3 bases are TGCAGTGCTAGAGACCCCGGACAGGCGGACGAAAAA.

Points on this clone: Coverage ceases 3 residues before the CDR3 finishes, and the germline J gene fills in the end. This rearrangement joins TRBV2 to TRBJ1-1, with 10 bases lining up with TRBD1. The CDR3 has 15 amino acids. V dropped 3 bases and J dropped 3; count of bases not matched to a gene: 4. Germline assignment: CDR1 SNHLY and CDR2 FYNNEI. Incomplete CDR3 DNA: TGTGCCAGCAGTGAGGCCGACAGGGGGCACACTGAA. Translated: CASSEADRGHTE. Given in full, the CDR3 is CASSEADRGHTEAFF.

CDR3 region: CASSPSGEYGYTF. The CDR3 bases that were read are TGTGCCAGCAGCCCGTCAGGGGAATATGGC. The gene calls are TRBV7-6 and TRBJ1-2, with D tentatively TRBD1 (6 bases). The sequence runs out 3 residues before the end of the CDR3; the remainder is reconstructed from the germline J gene. Trimming took 5 bases from V and 5 from J, leaving 12 bases between them. The CDR3 runs 13 residues. The germline V gene has CDR1 SGHVS and CDR2 FNYEAQ. Together with reference TRBV7-6 and TRBJ1-2, the CDR3 gives the full variable domain: GAGVSQSPRYKVTKRGQDVALRCDPISGHVSLYWYRQALGQGPEFLTYFNYEAQQDKSGLPNDRFSAERPEGSISTLTIQRTEQRDSAMYRCASSPSGEYGYTFGSGTRLTVV.

Details on this clone: The CDR3 end lies 3 residues beyond the end of the read and is filled in from the germline J gene. The chain recombines TRBV19 with TRBJ2-2, with 12 nucleotides matching TRBD1. CDR3 length: 15 residues. The V segment lost 3 bases and the J segment 6 bases; nucleotides outside the gene matches: 2. The germline gives CDR1 LNHDA, CDR2 SQIVND (reference sequence). This CDR3 reads CASSIGTGGPGELFF. The CDR3 bases that were read are TGTGCCAGTAGTATCGGGACAGGGGGCCCCGGGGAG.

The part of the CDR3 DNA that was read is TGTGCCAGCAGCTTCGGACTAGCGGGAGGGTACAATGAG. Its translation is CASSFGLAGGYNE. The complete CDR3 sequence is CASSFGLAGGYNEQFF. V gene TRBV7-7 combines with J gene TRBJ2-1; 15 bases match TRBD2. With the read ending 3 residues before the CDR3 end, the germline J gene is used to fill in that end. Germline V gene sequence: CDR1 SSHAT, CDR2 FNYEAQ (reference sequence). Unmatched junction bases numbered 1, after V lost 3 bases and J lost 4 bases. This CDR3 has 16 amino acids.

Comment on this clone: The read finishes 3 residues shy of the CDR3 end, and the germline J gene is used to complete it. This sequence joins TRBV6-2 or TRBV6-3 and TRBJ2-5; 8 bases are a match to TRBD1. V shed 6 bases and J 4 bases; nucleotides not matched to a gene: 4. This CDR3 has 13 amino acids. Germline V CDR1 and CDR2: MNHEY, SVGEGT. The sequenced CDR3 bases are TGTGCCAGCAGACCCGGACAGGGAGAGACC. This gives the protein CASRPGQGET. The entire CDR3 protein is CASRPGQGETQYF.

Comments on this clone: The read stops 3 residues short of the end of the CDR3; the missing end is completed from the germline J gene. The rearrangement joins TRBV19 to TRBJ1-5; D remains unclear. The V end lost 1 base, the J end lost 0 bases, and 10 bases lay between the germline ends. The CDR3 has 16 residues. CDR1 is LNHDA, CDR2 SQIVND, per germline (reference sequence). CDR3 DNA, as far as it was read: TGTGCCAGTAGTATAGCTAACAGCTTTAGCAATCAGCCC. Its protein product is CASSIANSFSNQP. The complete CDR3 reads CASSIANSFSNQPQHF.

As to this clone: The sequence runs out 3 residues before the end of the CDR3; the remainder is reconstructed from the germline J gene. The V call is TRBV4-2, the J call TRBJ2-7; the match to TRBD1 covers 9 bases. The germline V gene has CDR1 LGHNA and CDR2 YNFKEQ. The CDR3 extends over 17 amino acids. The junction had 13 bases not matched to a gene; V was cut back by 1 base and J by 6 bases. CDR3 DNA, as far as it was read: TGTGCCAGCAGCCAAGTATCGGCACAGGGGGCGGGATTCGAG. Amino acid sequence: CASSQVSAQGAGFE. The whole CDR3 protein is CASSQVSAQGAGFEQYF.

About this clone itself: The read falls 3 residues short of the CDR3 end, and the missing part is taken from the germline J gene. The chain combines TRBV18 with TRBJ1-2; 10 bases map to TRBD1. The CDR3 totals 14 residues. V lost 6 bases to trimming and J lost 2 bases; unmatched junction nucleotides: 3. Looked up from germline, CDR1 is KGHSH and CDR2 is LQKENI. The CDR3 bases that were read are TGTGCCAGCTCTCCGGGACAGGGGAACTATGGC. Encoded protein: CASSPGQGNYG. The whole CDR3 protein is CASSPGQGNYGYTF.

Concerning this clone itself: The read falls 3 residues short of the CDR3 end, and the missing part is taken from the germline J gene. The J gene is TRBJ2-7, the V gene TRBV20-1, with 7 bases that match TRBD2. V was pared by 0 bases and J by 2 bases, with 10 bases of the junction left unmatched. The CDR3 is 16 amino acids. Germline CDR1 is DFQATT and CDR2 is SNEGSKA (reference sequence). CDR3 sequence: CSARDLRRENPYEQYF. The part of the CDR3 DNA that was read is TGCAGTGCTAGAGATCTTCGGCGGGAGAATCCCTACGAG.

On this clone itself: The CDR3 is cut off 3 residues early in the read; its end comes from the germline J gene. This specimen includes other DNA sequences encoding the same CDR3. This sequence joins TRBV19 and TRBJ2-1; 7 bases align to TRBD1. Germline CDR1 reads LNHDA; CDR2 reads SQIVND (reference sequence). The ends lost 5 bases at V and 4 bases at J; junction bases unmatched: 5. The CDR3 is 14 residues long. CDR3 DNA (partial): TGTGCCAGTAGTGACAGGGCTCGGTACAATGAG. Translation gives CASSDRARYNE. The CDR3 reads in full as CASSDRARYNEQFF.

As for this clone: Coverage ceases 3 residues before the CDR3 finishes, and the germline J gene fills in the end. This chain links TRBV2 with TRBJ2-1; 7 bases fit TRBD1. The CDR3 sequence is 19 residues long. The germline V gene encodes CDR1 SNHLY and CDR2 FYNNEI. V was clipped by 5 bases and J by 0 bases; unmatched bases: 16. CDR3 in amino acids: CASSNPGQTTSTSYNEQFF. The CDR3 bases that were read are TGTGCCAGCAGTAACCCGGGACAGACTACTTCTACCTCCTACAATGAG.

A remark on this clone: The missing CDR3 end, 3 residues past where the read stops, is filled in from the germline J gene. V gene TRBV6-2 or TRBV6-3 combines with J gene TRBJ2-3; the match to TRBD1 covers 9 bases. V lost 5 bases, J lost 4 bases, and 13 bases stayed unmatched. CDR1 MNHEY and CDR2 SVGEGT come from the germline V gene. The CDR3 has 17 residues. This CDR3 reads CASSTLTGGFPPDTQYF. The sequenced part of the CDR3 DNA is TGTGCCAGCAGTACGTTGACAGGGGGGTTCCCACCAGATACG.

Worth noting for this clone: The CDR3 end lies 3 residues beyond the end of the read and is filled in from the germline J gene. The chain employs TRBV28 and TRBJ1-5, with TRBD1 identical over 10 bases. Germline V gene lookup returns CDR1 MDHEN and CDR2 SYDVKM. The junction had 3 bases not matched to a gene; V was cut back by 2 bases and J by 5 bases. The CDR3 has 15 residues. The CDR3 region is CASSLGQGGYQPQHF. CDR3 DNA (partial): TGTGCCAGCAGTTTAGGACAGGGGGGCTATCAGCCC.

A note on this clone: The read finishes 3 residues shy of the CDR3 end, and the germline J gene is used to complete it. V is TRBV7-9 and J is TRBJ2-7, with 7 bases aligning to TRBD1. V lost 0 bases and J lost 5; bases outside the gene matches: 4. The CDR3 sequence is 14 residues long. Looked up from germline, CDR1 is SEHNR and CDR2 is FQNEAQ (reference sequence). The CDR3 sequence is CASSLAGGLDEQYF. CDR3 DNA, as far as it was read: TGTGCCAGCAGCTTAGCAGGGGGCCTCGACGAG.

In the case of this clone: The sequenced fragment ends 3 residues before the CDR3 boundary, so the rest is inferred from the germline J gene. The chain is built from TRBV7-6 and TRBJ1-2, with TRBD1 matching over 7 bases. CDR1 is SGHVS, CDR2 FNYEAQ, per germline. The CDR3 length is 15 residues. The V gene end was trimmed by 3 bases and the J gene end by 3 bases; junction bases not matched to a gene: 7. The CDR3 bases that were read are TGTGCCAGCAGCTTCACCGGGACAGACGACTATGGC. It codes for CASSFTGTDDYG. The full CDR3 reads CASSFTGTDDYGYTF.

Remarks on this clone: The sequence runs out 3 residues before the end of the CDR3; the remainder is reconstructed from the germline J gene. The chain joins TRBV7-9 to TRBJ2-2; D is possibly TRBD1 (6 bases). Trimming removed 3 bases at V and 0 bases at J, with 8 bases between. Germline-derived CDR1 and CDR2 are SEHNR and FQNEAQ (reference sequence). This CDR3 spans 15 amino acids. The CDR3 reads CASSLGHTNTGELFF. CDR3 bases read: TGTGCCAGCAGCTTGGGACACACGAACACCGGGGAG.

Measured by frequency, this clone is medium-sized. The CDR3 goes on 3 residues after the read ends, and that part is filled in from the germline J gene. The chain uses TRBV4-1 and TRBJ2-7; tentative D call: TRBD1 (5 bases). This CDR3 is built from 16 residues. Trimming shortened V by 1 base and J by 4 bases, and 17 bases separated the two germline ends. CDR1 is MGHRA, CDR2 YSYEKL, per germline. The part of the CDR3 DNA that was read is TGCGCCAGCAGCCAAGGCCCGCAGGGAAGAATGTACGAG. This translates into CASSQGPQGRMYE. The whole CDR3 protein is CASSQGPQGRMYEQYF.

Comments on this clone: Read data end 3 residues before the CDR3 end; the end is taken from the germline J gene. The V call is TRBV15, the J call TRBJ2-7; 8 bases agree with TRBD1. Germline V gives CDR1 LNHNV, CDR2 YYDKDF (reference sequence). CDR3 length equals 13 residues. The ends lost 8 bases at V and 1 base at J; junction bases unmatched: 4. Partial CDR3 DNA: TGTGCCACCGCTAGGGACAGGTCCTACGAG. This codes for CATARDRSYE. From start to end, the CDR3 is CATARDRSYEQYF.

About this clone itself: The DNA ends 3 residues before the CDR3 does, and the rest of the CDR3 is filled in from the germline J gene. J is TRBJ1-1 and V is TRBV20-1, with 11 bases aligning to TRBD1. Germline-derived CDR1 and CDR2 are DFQATT and SNEGSKA (reference sequence). The CDR3 extends over 13 amino acids. The trim removed 3 bases at V and 5 bases at J, leaving 2 bases unmatched. CDR3 region: CSARGTGGTEAFF. Incomplete CDR3 DNA: TGCAGTGCTAGGGGGACAGGGGGGACTGAA.

Comment on this clone: The read comes to an end 3 residues before the CDR3 does, leaving the germline J gene to fill in the end. This chain uses TRBV30 with TRBJ1-1, with D maybe TRBD1 (6 bases). Germline values: CDR1 GTSNPN, CDR2 SVGIG (reference sequence). This CDR3 has 12 amino acids. V lost 4 bases, J lost 4 bases, and 10 bases lay in between. CDR3 DNA (partial): TGTGCCTGGACCCTCAGGGGCACTGAA. Its protein is CAWTLRGTE. The whole CDR3 sequence reads CAWTLRGTEAFF.